These T cell receptor beta chains were read from a single sample in a study of blood T cell repertoires in COVID-19. Clones were read by immunoSEQ multiplex PCR, and TCRdb kept only the in-frame ones, dropping some. The sample has 300,000 to 400,000 clones; under 95% are singletons. Sequenced material: PBMCs or T cells enriched from blood (not recorded which). These receptors all stem from a man aged 55 to 70 who had recovered from COVID-19. Each CDR3 is given with its conserved first and last residue. A D gene is named only where the DNA matches it firmly. Size values are once, few and many counts, or a class for expanded clones, and some rows have none.

cdr3_aa	cdr3_nt	d_call	v_call	j_call	clone_size
CASSFGGGTEAFF	TGTGCCAGCAGCTTTGGGGGAGGTACTGAAGCTTTCTTT	.	TRBV11-2	TRBJ1-1	.
CASSLYYRGSHYTF	TGTGCCAGCAGCTTGTACTACAGGGGGTCCCACTACACCTTC	TRBD1	TRBV5-5	TRBJ1-2	once
CASSQTGQGDYNEQFF	TGCGCCAGCAGCCAAACGGGACAGGGGGATTACAATGAGCAGTTCTTC	TRBD1	TRBV4-1	TRBJ2-1	.
CASSQGQGTTYEQYF	TGTGCCAGCTCACAGGGACAGGGTACTACCTACGAGCAGTACTTC	TRBD1	TRBV18	TRBJ2-7	.
CASSVEDRSSSGANVLTF	TGTGCCAGCAGCGTAGAAGACAGGTCGAGCTCTGGGGCCAACGTCCTGACTTTC	.	TRBV9	TRBJ2-6	.
CASSLGTGEAFF	TGTGCCAGCAGCTTAGGGACAGGGGAAGCTTTCTTT	TRBD1	TRBV11-2	TRBJ1-1	.
CATGIPVSLTF	TGTGCCACCGGGATACCCGTGTCACTGACCTTC	.	TRBV7-9	TRBJ1-2	.
CASSLSRANTEAFF	TGTGCCAGCAGCTTATCGAGAGCGAACACTGAAGCTTTCTTT	.	TRBV7-2	TRBJ1-1	once
CASSSSVYGYTF	TGTGCCAGCAGCTCTTCAGTCTATGGCTACACCTTC	.	TRBV5-6	TRBJ1-2	.
CASSYAGGPLYSNQPQHF	TGTGCCAGCAGTTACGCAGGGGGGCCGCTTTATAGCAATCAGCCCCAGCATTTT	TRBD1	TRBV6-2/TRBV6-3	TRBJ1-5	.
CASSTSGGGETQYF	TGCGCCAGCAGCACTAGCGGAGGAGGAGAGACCCAGTACTTC	TRBD2	TRBV5-1	TRBJ2-5	.
CASSPLGQAGNTIYF	TGTGCCAGCAGCCCGTTGGGACAGGCTGGAAACACCATATATTTT	TRBD1	TRBV3-1/TRBV3-2	TRBJ1-3	.
CASSPGGEETQYF	TGTGCCAGCTCACCTGGCGGGGAAGAGACCCAGTACTTC	.	TRBV18	TRBJ2-5	once
CASSPLQGGRANVLTF	TGTGCCAGCTCACCACTGCAGGGAGGACGGGCCAACGTCCTGACTTTC	.	TRBV18	TRBJ2-6	.
CASSSVFLAGSYEQYF	TGTGCCAGCAGCTCCGTGTTCCTAGCGGGGTCCTACGAGCAGTACTTC	TRBD2	TRBV5-5	TRBJ2-7	.
CASSQTGGRETQYF	TGCGCCAGCAGCCAAACAGGGGGCCGGGAGACCCAGTACTTC	TRBD1	TRBV4-1	TRBJ2-5	.
CASSNDREAFF	TGTGCCAGCAGCAACGACAGGGAAGCTTTCTTT	.	TRBV7-6	TRBJ1-1	.
CASSLRGGIDTQYF	TGCGCCAGCAGCTTGAGGGGGGGTATAGATACGCAGTATTTT	.	TRBV5-1	TRBJ2-3	.
CASSLTAGVDEKLFF	TGTGCCAGCAGCTTAACAGCGGGAGTCGACGAAAAACTGTTTTTT	.	TRBV7-9	TRBJ1-4	.
CASSDVTFSPLHF	TGTGCCAGCAGTGATGTGACATTTTCACCCCTCCACTTT	.	TRBV9	TRBJ1-6	.
CASSLAGFNTEAFF	TGTGCCAGCAGTTTAGCAGGGTTCAACACTGAAGCTTTCTTT	.	TRBV27	TRBJ1-1	.
CASSRGGYTF	TGTGCCAGCAGCCGAGGAGGCTACACCTTC	.	TRBV28	TRBJ1-2	.
CASSLESGGTYEQYF	TGTGCCAGCAGCTTAGAGTCAGGGGGGACCTACGAGCAGTACTTC	.	TRBV7-8	TRBJ2-7	few
CASSILRQEVYGYTF	TGTGCCAGTAGTATATTACGACAGGAGGTCTATGGCTACACCTTC	.	TRBV19	TRBJ1-2	.
CATSRASAGRFGNQPQHF	TGTGCCACCAGCAGAGCCTCCGCGGGGCGTTTTGGCAATCAGCCCCAGCATTTT	.	TRBV15	TRBJ1-5	.
CAIRTGGTEAFF	TGTGCCATCAGAACAGGGGGCACTGAAGCTTTCTTT	TRBD1	TRBV10-3	TRBJ1-1	.
CASSQIRDTNQPQHF	TGCGCCAGCAGCCAAATACGGGACACTAATCAGCCCCAGCATTTT	.	TRBV4-1	TRBJ1-5	.
CASSTSPGRNEQFF	TGTGCCAGCAGCACCTCCCCGGGAAGGAATGAGCAGTTCTTC	.	TRBV7-9	TRBJ2-1	.
CASSPPYREGGLNTEAFF	TGCGCCAGCAGCCCCCCTTACAGGGAGGGAGGGCTGAACACTGAAGCTTTCTTT	.	TRBV5-1	TRBJ1-1	.
CASSEVGEGHNEQFF	TGTGCCAGCAGTGAAGTCGGAGAGGGTCACAATGAGCAGTTCTTC	.	TRBV2	TRBJ2-1	.
CASSDGTVQNYGYTF	TGTGCCAGCAGCGACGGGACAGTTCAAAACTATGGCTACACCTTC	TRBD1	TRBV9	TRBJ1-2	.
CASSLLAGTNNFTEAFF	TGTGCCAGCAGCTTATTAGCCGGGACAAACAATTTCACTGAAGCTTTCTTT	.	TRBV7-9	TRBJ1-1	.
CASSQDLGGEKLFF	TGCGCCAGCAGCCAAGATTTGGGGGGAGAAAAACTGTTTTTT	.	TRBV4-3	TRBJ1-4	few
CATSRGGTGDWPLHF	TGTGCCACCAGCAGAGGTGGGACAGGGGATTGGCCCCTCCACTTT	TRBD1	TRBV15	TRBJ1-6	.
CAWNRDRGTNQPQHF	TGTGCCTGGAACAGAGACAGGGGGACCAATCAGCCCCAGCATTTT	TRBD1	TRBV30	TRBJ1-5	once
CASRGRTSGSAAEQFF	TGTGCCAGCAGGGGTCGGACTAGCGGGAGTGCCGCTGAGCAGTTCTTC	TRBD2	TRBV25-1	TRBJ2-1	.